These 12 T cell receptor beta chains originate from one sample sequenced in a study of T cells in Graves' hyperthyroidism and ophthalmopathy. What was amplified from RNA transcripts were TCR beta CDR3 regions. The TCR CDR3 was amplified in a first-round RT-PCR using the HTBI primer set. Each CDR3 protein gets one entry after TCRdb re-called the multiplex PCR reads with MiXCR. The sample includes around 690,000 distinct CDR3 sequences, about 20% of them seen just once. The sequenced material came from blood. The receptor source for this set is a man aged 30 to 45 with Graves' ophthalmopathy.

This clonotype has at least ten counts. This chain links TRBV24-1 with TRBJ2-1; 9 nucleotides match TRBD2. Germline loops: CDR1 KGHDR, CDR2 SFDVKD. Trimming took 1 base from V and 1 from J; bases not matched to a gene: 1. The CDR3 consists of 16 residues. The CDR3 DNA reads TGTGCCACCAGTGATTTTAGCGGGAGTTCCTACAATGAGCAGTTCTTC. Its translation: CATSDFSGSSYNEQFF.

This clonotype was counted a few times. The chain carries TRBV5-4 and TRBJ2-3; TRBD2 might be the D (6 bases). The CDR3 has 14 amino acids. Germline CDR1 and CDR2: SGHNT and YYREEE (reference sequence). V lost 0 bases and J 3 bases, leaving 8 bases between the germline ends. CDR3 DNA sequence: TGTGCCAGCAGCTTGGGCCGGGAGACAGATACGCAGTATTTT. Protein sequence: CASSLGRETDTQYF.

This clonotype was observed at least ten times. V and J are TRBV13 and TRBJ2-3; 9 bases align to TRBD2. Trimming cost V 5 bases and J 2 bases; bases outside gene matches: 11. The germline V gene has CDR1 PRHDT and CDR2 FYEKMQ (reference sequence). The CDR3 runs to 17 residues. DNA for the CDR3: TGTGCCAGCAGCCGCACCGGGGCTAGCGGGACCACAGATACGCAGTATTTT. This sequence encodes CASSRTGASGTTDTQYF.

The sample holds a few counts of this clonotype. The V and J genes are TRBV9 and TRBJ1-1, with a weak D call TRBD1 (5 bases). CDR1 and CDR2 (germline): SGDLS, YYNGEE. The CDR3 is made up of 13 amino acids. V was pared by 0 bases and J by 4 bases, with 7 bases between. CDR3 residues: CASSVAGSTEAFF. The CDR3 DNA reads TGTGCCAGCAGCGTAGCAGGGAGCACTGAAGCTTTCTTT.

This clonotype showed up many times. The genes are TRBV12-3 or TRBV12-4 and TRBJ1-3; D unresolved. Deletions cut 5 bases from V and 0 bases from J, with 14 bases between. The CDR3 totals 16 residues. Here the CDR3 DNA reads TGTGCCAGCAGTCCCACGGGATTCAACTCTGGAAACACCATATATTTT. Translating gives CASSPTGFNSGNTIYF.

This clonotype was detected only a few times. This sequence joins TRBV28 and TRBJ2-7, with D hard to call. From germline, CDR1 is MDHEN and CDR2 SYDVKM. The V end was cut by 6 bases, the J end by 0 bases, with 12 bases between. The CDR3 contains 14 residues. This CDR3 reads CASSQHHPSYEQYF. The CDR3 DNA is TGTGCCAGCAGCCAACACCACCCCTCCTACGAGCAGTACTTC.

This clonotype occurred a few times. Here the CDR3 DNA reads TGTGCCAGCAGAGGGCCAAGGGCTAGCGGCTACAATGAGCAGTTCTTC. The encoded protein is CASRGPRASGYNEQFF. The V gene is TRBV2, the J gene TRBJ2-1, with 7 bases matching TRBD2. The junction had 11 bases not matched to a gene; V was cut back by 6 bases and J by 3 bases. The CDR3 is made up of 16 amino acids. The germline V gene encodes CDR1 SNHLY and CDR2 FYNNEI.

In its sample, this clonotype was seen a few times. The gene calls are TRBV10-3 and TRBJ1-4, with D possibly matching TRBD1 (6 bases). V shed 11 bases and J shed 6 bases, with 16 bases lying between them. In germline, CDR1 is ENHRY, CDR2 SYGVKD. The CDR3 length is 13 residues. CDR3 residues: CAAGGGEYEKLFF. CDR3 DNA sequence: TGTGCCGCGGGGGGGGGCGAGTATGAAAAACTGTTTTTT.

This clonotype was counted at least ten times. The chain has TRBV24-1 and TRBJ2-7; the D is unclear. The CDR3 is 14 amino acids. Germline V lookup: CDR1 KGHDR, CDR2 SFDVKD. V gave up 0 bases and J gave up 2 bases, with 7 bases separating them. The CDR3 here is CATSDLRTTYEQYF. The CDR3 DNA reads TGTGCCACCAGTGATTTGAGGACCACCTACGAGCAGTACTTC.

This clonotype was detected only a few times. The chain has TRBV7-2 and TRBJ1-1; D is perhaps TRBD1 (6 bases). The CDR3 consists of 14 residues. Germline CDR1 is SGHTA and CDR2 is FQGNSA. V was pared by 2 bases and J by 4 bases, with 11 bases between. The CDR3 coding sequence is TGTGCCAGCAGCTTACAACAGGGAGGCACTGAAGCTTTCTTT. Its translation: CASSLQQGGTEAFF.

This clonotype showed up many times. This rearrangement joins TRBV3-1 to TRBJ2-1; D may be TRBD2 (6 bases). CDR1 and CDR2 (germline): LGHDT, YNNKEL (reference sequence). Trimming took 4 bases from V and 4 from J, leaving 17 bases between them. This CDR3 has 16 residues. The CDR3 DNA is TGTGCCAGCAGCCTCGTCGGGGCGGGAAGGTACAATGAGCAGTTCTTC. Translated, it gives CASSLVGAGRYNEQFF.

This clonotype has ten or more counts. The genes are TRBV12-3 or TRBV12-4 and TRBJ1-1; D is possibly TRBD1 (6 bases). The CDR3 is made up of 15 amino acids. Trimming shortened V by 5 bases and J by 1 base, and 14 bases separated the two germline ends. This CDR3 is CASSPTGTQNTEAFF. The DNA for the CDR3 is TGTGCCAGCAGTCCCACCGGGACACAGAACACTGAAGCTTTCTTT.